This T cell receptor beta chain was found in a study of T cell repertoires in cytomegalovirus infection. TCRdb called the reads again in MiXCR, with one record for every CDR3 protein. The sample has 450,000 to 600,000 distinct CDR3 sequences; about 11% are singletons. Study-wide results and limits: In two of eight donors, the top clonotype was HLA-C-restricted CMV-specific.

Germline CDR1 SNHLY, CDR2 FYNNEI. The ends were cut back, 9 bases at V and 2 bases at J, with 10 bases in the middle. The CDR3 covers 12 residues. As regards this clonotype: Its matching antigen is unknown.

The chain uses TRBV2 and TRBJ2-5; D perhaps matches TRBD2 (5 bases). Material for sequencing was PBMCs. The clonotype was recovered from a human donor in good health (CMV status not recorded). Some clones in this sample may be carry-over from other donors' samples. For the CDR3, the DNA is TGTGCCAGAGAGGGCGTACAAGAGACCCAGTACTTC. Translating it yields CAREGVQETQYF.